This T cell receptor (beta chain) was retrieved from a study of cytomegalovirus exposure and HLA in healthy donors. General study findings and limits: The sole available immune exposure information was CMV serostatus. For most TCR beta V segments, an earlier analysis put the productive rate at about 87% or about 30% of the time. As was reported, the classifier diagnosed cytomegalovirus status with high specificity and sensitivity.

PCR was performed using 60 Vbeta and 13 Jbeta primers. Using immunoSEQ multiplex PCR, the repertoire was profiled, and TCRdb retains in-frame clones only, with some absent. This table has about 92,000 clones, under 80% appearing once. A word on this clone: Antigen specificity is unknown.

The clonotype comes from a man between 45 and 60 years old in good health and CMV-seropositive. The material sequenced was PBMCs.

As DNA, the CDR3 is TGTGCCAGCAGTGGTCCCGGGACAGGGGTGTATGGCTACACCTTC. This codes for CASSGPGTGVYGYTF. The chain carries TRBV6-1 and TRBJ1-2, with TRBD1 matching over 10 bases. This CDR3 region has 15 residues. Germline V gene sequence: CDR1 MNHNS, CDR2 SASEGT. The trim removed 4 bases at V and 5 bases at J, leaving 7 bases unmatched.